This T cell receptor beta chain was sequenced during a study of post-analysis software for immune sequencing data. This CDR3 region has 14 residues. The germline V gene encodes CDR1 SGHDT and CDR2 YYEEEE. Whole-study results and caveats: When patients were compared with controls, about five TRBV segments were more frequent, TRBV5-6, TRBV5-1 and TRBV20-1 among them.

The TCR beta cDNA libraries carried unique molecular identifiers. Some 500,000 cDNA molecules were recovered from an input of about 1 to 10 million T cells. From the PCR reads, TCRdb called clonotypes with MiXCR, one entry per CDR3 protein. The table records roughly 650,000 distinct CDR3 sequences, more than 50% of them present only once. As concerns this clonotype: Its target is not known.

Sequenced sample: blood. The chain joins TRBV5-6 to TRBJ2-7; 7 bases agree with TRBD2. The end of the DNA is better explained by TRBJ2-5, so the J call may be wrong. The receptor was isolated from a girl aged 2-10 years with multiple sclerosis. CDR3 in DNA: TGTGCCAGCAGCTGGGGAGGGACGGAAGAGACCCAGTACTTC. It translates to CASSWGGTEETQYF.